A selection of T cell receptor beta chains follows, all from one sample in a study of cytomegalovirus exposure and HLA in healthy donors. This table comes from immunoSEQ multiplex PCR, and its TCRdb copy is limited to in-frame clones, with some not included. Of 80,000 to 100,000 clones in the sample, 81% were seen once. The specimen was PBMCs. The receptors come from a man in his forties or fifties in good health and CMV-seropositive. Each CDR3 is given with its conserved first and last residue. The D gene is left open where the match is weak. Clone sizes are given selectively: once, few, many, or a class where the clone is expanded.

TRBV11-3	TRBJ2-7	NA	TRBD2	CASSLDGGGEQYF	TGTGCCAGCAGCTTAGATGGCGGGGGTGAGCAGTACTTC
TRBV5-7	TRBJ2-1	NA	TRBD1	CAGKGQPYNEQFF	TGTGCCGGAAAGGGACAGCCCTACAATGAGCAGTTCTTC
TRBV18	TRBJ1-1	NA	NA	CASSPSVTAVAEAFF	TGTGCCAGCTCACCATCTGTCACAGCGGTCGCTGAAGCTTTCTTT
TRBV13	TRBJ2-7	NA	NA	CASSFGQSYEQYF	TGTGCCAGCAGCTTCGGACAATCCTACGAGCAGTACTTC
TRBV5-1	TRBJ1-1	NA	TRBD1	CASSLGGTADEAFF	TGCGCCAGCAGCTTGGGTGGGACAGCCGATGAAGCTTTCTTT
TRBV15	TRBJ2-6	NA	NA	CATSITGFGANGLTF	TGTGCCACCAGCATTACAGGGTTCGGGGCCAACGGCCTGACTTTC
TRBV6-5	TRBJ2-7	NA	NA	CASSYSTPIYEQYF	TGTGCCAGCAGTTACTCGACTCCCATATACGAGCAGTACTTC
TRBV5-1	TRBJ2-5	NA	TRBD2	CASSLTTSGGETQYF	TGCGCCAGCAGCTTGACGACTAGCGGGGGAGAGACCCAGTACTTC
TRBV23-1	TRBJ1-2	NA	NA	CASSYRTDSNYGYTF	TGCGCCAGCAGTTACCGGACAGATTCTAACTATGGCTACACCTTC
TRBV5-5	TRBJ2-1	NA	NA	CASRDQGGYNEQFF	TGTGCCAGCAGAGATCAAGGGGGCTACAATGAGCAGTTCTTC
TRBV10-1	TRBJ1-1	NA	NA	CASSGQTNTEAFF	TGCGCCAGCAGTGGACAGACGAACACTGAAGCTTTCTTT
TRBV6-6	TRBJ2-6	NA	NA	CASSSRGSGANVLTF	TGTGCCAGCAGTTCCCGGGGATCTGGGGCCAACGTCCTGACTTTC
TRBV30	TRBJ1-1	NA	NA	CAWSAGATEAFF	TGTGCCTGGAGCGCAGGGGCCACTGAAGCTTTCTTT
TRBV6-6	TRBJ1-6	NA	NA	CASSPERGDNSPLHF	TGTGCCAGCAGTCCCGAGCGGGGGGATAATTCACCCCTCCACTTT
TRBV10-1	TRBJ2-1	NA	TRBD2	CASSLAGGEQFF	TGCGCCAGCAGTCTCGCGGGGGGTGAGCAGTTCTTC
TRBV11-2	TRBJ2-7	once	TRBD1	CASSRTGSHEQYF	TGTGCCAGCAGCAGGACAGGGAGCCACGAGCAGTACTTC
TRBV10-3	TRBJ1-1	NA	NA	CATTEAGDTEAFF	TGTGCCACTACCGAGGCCGGAGACACTGAAGCTTTCTTT
TRBV4-1	TRBJ1-1	NA	NA	CASSQPWILGGTEAFF	TGCGCCAGCAGCCAACCATGGATTCTGGGAGGGACTGAAGCTTTCTTT
TRBV11-1	TRBJ2-7	once	TRBD1	CASSLGWGQGSHEQYF	TGTGCCAGCAGCTTAGGGTGGGGACAGGGGTCCCACGAGCAGTACTTC
TRBV19	TRBJ1-4	NA	NA	CASSIAVRTRGTNEKLFF	TGTGCCAGTAGTATAGCCGTCCGGACACGGGGGACTAATGAAAAACTGTTTTTT
TRBV7-2	TRBJ1-5	few	NA	CASSLSGHYSNQPQHF	TGTGCCAGCAGCTTGAGTGGTCACTATAGCAATCAGCCCCAGCATTTT
TRBV30	TRBJ2-1	NA	NA	CAGEALSYNEQFF	TGTGCCGGGGAGGCCCTCTCCTACAATGAGCAGTTCTTC
TRBV6-1	TRBJ1-6	NA	TRBD1	CASSGSWDSGSPLHF	TGTGCCAGCAGTGGGTCGTGGGACAGCGGTTCACCCCTCCACTTT
TRBV29-1	TRBJ2-3	NA	NA	CSVEGRQSTDTQYF	TGCAGCGTTGAAGGACGACAGAGCACAGATACGCAGTATTTT
TRBV6-1	TRBJ1-2	NA	TRBD1	CASSDPGQGTWYYGYTF	TGTGCCAGCAGTGACCCGGGACAGGGAACTTGGTACTATGGCTACACCTTC
TRBV28	TRBJ2-2	NA	TRBD2	CASLSSGGRREELFF	TGTGCCAGCTTATCATCGGGGGGGCGCAGGGAGGAGCTGTTTTTT
TRBV6-6	TRBJ2-7	NA	NA	CASSSRGSSYEQYF	TGTGCCAGCAGTTCCCGGGGGAGCTCCTACGAGCAGTACTTC
TRBV2	TRBJ2-7	NA	TRBD1	CTSSGTGNEQYF	TGTACCAGCAGTGGGACAGGGAACGAGCAGTACTTC
TRBV6-1	TRBJ1-2	NA	NA	CASRTSSAGTYGYTF	TGTGCCAGCAGGACATCCTCTGCGGGTACCTATGGCTACACCTTC
TRBV19	TRBJ1-2	few	NA	CASSITGYGYTF	TGTGCCAGTAGTATAACAGGGTATGGCTACACCTTC
TRBV5-4	TRBJ1-2	NA	NA	CASSRREVGDYGYTF	TGTGCCAGCAGCCGCCGGGAAGTGGGCGACTATGGCTACACCTTC
TRBV7-2	TRBJ1-2	NA	NA	CASSRTAARYGYTF	TGTGCCAGCAGCAGGACAGCAGCTCGTTATGGCTACACCTTC
TRBV7-6	TRBJ2-7	NA	TRBD1	CASSLRRDRAYEQYF	TGTGCCAGCAGCTTACGACGGGACAGGGCTTACGAGCAGTACTTC
TRBV29-1	TRBJ1-5	NA	TRBD1	CSVRAGGSNQPQHF	TGCAGCGTACGGGCAGGGGGCAGCAATCAGCCCCAGCATTTT
TRBV5-1	TRBJ2-7	NA	NA	CASSLAQGPYEQYF	TGCGCCAGCAGCTTGGCGCAGGGGCCCTACGAGCAGTACTTC
TRBV18	TRBJ1-1	NA	NA	CASSPPKTGLGGLNTEAFF	TGTGCCAGCTCACCACCGAAAACAGGGCTCGGGGGGCTTAACACTGAAGCTTTCTTT
TRBV6-1	TRBJ2-7	NA	TRBD2	CASSAFAGGYEQYF	TGTGCCAGCAGTGCTTTCGCGGGGGGCTACGAGCAGTACTTC
TRBV11-3	TRBJ2-5	NA	TRBD1	CASSAGTGVETQYF	TGTGCCAGCTCCGCCGGGACAGGGGTAGAGACCCAGTACTTC
TRBV5-1	TRBJ1-3	NA	NA	CASSLGGDSSGNTIYF	TGCGCCAGCAGCTTAGGGGGAGACAGCTCTGGAAACACCATATATTTT
TRBV6-1	TRBJ2-7	NA	NA	CASTVSSYEQYF	TGTGCCAGCACAGTATCCTCCTACGAGCAGTACTTC
TRBV6-6	TRBJ1-2	NA	NA	CASSYSFGRGAGGYTF	TGTGCCAGCAGTTACTCGTTTGGACGAGGGGCGGGGGGCTACACCTTC
TRBV6-5	TRBJ1-2	NA	NA	CASTATEANYGYTF	TGTGCCAGCACTGCGACAGAAGCTAACTATGGCTACACCTTC
TRBV14	TRBJ2-2	NA	TRBD1	CASSPFTGGNTGELFF	TGTGCCAGCAGTCCATTTACAGGGGGCAACACCGGGGAGCTGTTTTTT
TRBV13	TRBJ2-1	NA	NA	CASSQGAIQFF	TGTGCCAGCAGCCAAGGAGCCATACAGTTCTTC
TRBV29-1	TRBJ1-1	NA	NA	CSVVEGAEAFF	TGCAGCGTTGTGGAAGGGGCTGAAGCTTTCTTT
TRBV6-5	TRBJ1-4	NA	NA	CASSYYGTFEKLFF	TGTGCCAGCAGTTACTACGGGACTTTTGAAAAACTGTTTTTT
TRBV11-2	TRBJ2-3	NA	NA	CASSLASGNTDTQYF	TGTGCCAGCAGCTTAGCATCCGGGAACACAGATACGCAGTATTTT
TRBV6-1	TRBJ2-7	NA	NA	CASSDLGGHYEQYF	TGTGCCAGCAGTGACCTGGGGGGTCACTACGAGCAGTACTTC
TRBV5-1	TRBJ2-5	NA	NA	CASIPSPEETQYF	TGCGCCAGCATACCCTCCCCAGAAGAGACCCAGTACTTC
TRBV27	TRBJ1-6	NA	TRBD1	CASSPRGQGISPLHF	TGTGCCAGCAGTCCCCGGGGACAGGGGATCTCACCCCTCCACTTT
TRBV9	TRBJ2-5	NA	NA	CASSVSDQETQYF	TGTGCCAGCAGCGTTTCGGACCAAGAGACCCAGTACTTC
TRBV4-2	TRBJ2-3	NA	TRBD2	CASSPGQRGFLDTQYF	TGTGCCAGCAGCCCAGGCCAGCGGGGGTTCTTAGATACGCAGTATTTT
TRBV2	TRBJ1-2	NA	TRBD1	CASRPGTGYGYTF	TGTGCCAGCAGACCCGGGACAGGATATGGCTACACCTTC
TRBV6-5	TRBJ2-7	NA	TRBD1	CASSYSGTGLSYEQYF	TGTGCCAGCAGTTACTCGGGGACAGGTCTCTCCTACGAGCAGTACTTC